This entry lists 10 T cell receptor beta chains sequenced from one sample in a study of T-cell reconstitution after alpha-beta-depleted transplantation in children. Preparation of the TCRbeta library was carried out with unique molecular identifiers. TCRdb re-derived calls from the PCR reads in MiXCR, one entry per CDR3 protein. The sample holds a few hundred thousand distinct CDR3 sequences, 10% seen once. The specimen was PBMCs from the stem cell graft donor, collected from the stem cell graft. Source of these receptors: a human donor who donated a stem cell graft to a child with acute lymphoblastic leukemia.

This clonotype turned up a few times. The rearrangement links TRBV12-3 or TRBV12-4 to TRBJ2-3; TRBD2 matches 8 bases. V lost 1 base and J lost 6; bases outside the gene matches: 9. The CDR3 has 16 residues. CDR3 sequence (DNA): TGTGCCAGCAGTTTAGAGGGACGGGAGGGCTTTGATACGCAGTATTTT. Translation gives CASSLEGREGFDTQYF.

This clonotype was observed a few times. The J gene is TRBJ2-1, the V gene TRBV20-1, with TRBD2 matching over 11 bases. The CDR3 has 15 residues. Germline values: CDR1 DFQATT, CDR2 SNEGSKA (reference sequence). With 3 bases clipped from V and 12 bases from J, the junction kept 13 bases outside the gene matches. CDR3 in DNA: TGCAGTGCTAGGGAGATAGCGGGAGGGCCCCGAAGGCAGTTCTTC. Residues: CSAREIAGGPRRQFF.

At least ten counts were recorded for this clonotype. V gene TRBV20-1 combines with J gene TRBJ2-4, with D hard to call. The CDR3 length is 12 residues. Germline CDR1 DFQATT, CDR2 SNEGSKA (reference sequence). Between the trimmed V and J ends, which lost 6 bases and 7 bases, there was a span of 13 bases. DNA of the CDR3: TGCAGTGCACGTTTGGGGATGAACATTCAGTACTTC. Protein sequence: CSARLGMNIQYF.

The rearrangement uses TRBV4-1 and TRBJ2-5, with 13 nucleotides matching TRBD2. The CDR3 sequence is 16 residues long. J lost 6 bases, V lost 0 bases, and 4 bases had no gene match. Looked up from germline, CDR1 is MGHRA and CDR2 is YSYEKL. The CDR3 DNA reads as TGCGCCAGCAGCCAAGAACTAGCGGGAGGGCAGAAGACCCAGTACTTC. Encoded protein: CASSQELAGGQKTQYF.

This clonotype came up a few times. The chain uses TRBV7-9 and TRBJ2-1; TRBD1 might be the D (6 bases). CDR3 length: 14 residues. From germline, CDR1 is SEHNR and CDR2 FQNEAQ (reference sequence). V lost 5 bases and J lost 7, with 15 bases in between. The CDR3 region has the DNA TGTGCCAGCAGCCCCCCAGGGGAAGGGAATGAGCAGTTCTTC. Translated, it gives CASSPPGEGNEQFF.

Comments on this clonotype: A much larger clone lies a single base off, so this may be a read error. The DNA is omitted, as the CDR3 cannot be located on it reliably, and the CDR3 follows TCRdb's listing. J is TRBJ1-4 and V is TRBV15. Termini included, the CDR3 measures 18 amino acids. Germline V CDR1 and CDR2: LNHNV, YYDKDF (reference sequence). The CDR3 sequence: CATSRDLFGAGTNEKQFF.

This clonotype was seen only a few times. The J gene is TRBJ2-2, the V gene TRBV7-9; D possibly corresponds to TRBD2 (7 bases). V was pared by 5 bases and J by 6 bases, with 28 bases between. This CDR3 comprises 19 residues. Germline loops: CDR1 SEHNR, CDR2 FQNEAQ (reference sequence). The CDR3 region has the DNA TGTGCCAGCAGCGAGCCGCTACGGGTGGGGGGGCAGATCGCCGGGGAGCTGTTTTTT. Amino acids: CASSEPLRVGGQIAGELFF.

The sample holds many counts of this clonotype. V gene TRBV6-1 combines with J gene TRBJ2-7; D unresolved. Trimming pared 3 bases from V and 5 bases from J, leaving 11 bases between. Germline V lookup: CDR1 MNHNS, CDR2 SASEGT. The CDR3 has 13 residues. The CDR3: CASSDLPTDEQYF. DNA of the CDR3: TGTGCCAGCAGTGACCTACCCACAGACGAGCAGTACTTC.

The chain carries TRBV7-2 and TRBJ1-5, with TRBD1 matching 10 bases. The CDR3 is 15 residues long. V trimming: 5 bases; J trimming: 5 bases; junction bases outside the gene matches: 6. From germline, CDR1 is SGHTA and CDR2 FQGNSA. The CDR3 DNA sequence: TGTGCCAGCAGCCCCGGGACAGGGGCTTATCAGCCCCAGCATTTT. Protein: CASSPGTGAYQPQHF.

This clonotype came up a few times. The J gene is TRBJ2-1, the V gene TRBV11-2; either TRBD1 or TRBD2 may supply D (5 bases each). Trimming cost V 2 bases and J 4 bases, with 15 bases left between them. The germline CDR1 and CDR2 sequences are SGHAT and FQNNGV. The CDR3 extends over 16 amino acids. CDR3 in amino acids: CASSLKGLALYNEQFF. The CDR3 nucleotides read TGTGCCAGCAGCTTAAAGGGGCTAGCTTTATACAATGAGCAGTTCTTC.